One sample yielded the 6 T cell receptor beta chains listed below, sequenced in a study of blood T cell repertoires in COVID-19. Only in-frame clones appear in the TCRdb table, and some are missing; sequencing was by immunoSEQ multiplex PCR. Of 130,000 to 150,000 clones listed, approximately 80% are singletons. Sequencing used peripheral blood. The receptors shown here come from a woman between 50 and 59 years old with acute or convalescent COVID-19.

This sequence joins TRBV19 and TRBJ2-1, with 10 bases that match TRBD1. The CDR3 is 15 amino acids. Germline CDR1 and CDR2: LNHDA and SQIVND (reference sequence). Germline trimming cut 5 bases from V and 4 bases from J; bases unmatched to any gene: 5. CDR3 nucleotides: TGTGCCAGTAGTGACCGGGACAGGGGATACAATGAGCAGTTCTTC. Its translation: CASSDRDRGYNEQFF.

CDR3 bases: TGTGCCAGCAGCCAAGGGGGCGAGCAGTACTTC. Protein product: CASSQGGEQYF. The chain couples TRBV7-3 to TRBJ2-7, with a tentative D call TRBD1 (6 bases). Between the trimmed V and J ends, which lost 5 bases and 6 bases, there was a span of 8 bases. CDR3 length equals 11 residues. Germline V CDR1 and CDR2: SGHTA, FQGTGA.

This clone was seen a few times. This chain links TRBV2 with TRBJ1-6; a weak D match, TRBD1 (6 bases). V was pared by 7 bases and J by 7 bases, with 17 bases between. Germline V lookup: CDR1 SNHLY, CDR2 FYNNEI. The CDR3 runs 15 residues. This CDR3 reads CASTGGRGKNSPLHF. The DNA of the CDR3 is TGTGCCAGCACGGGGGGCCGGGGGAAGAATTCACCCCTCCACTTT.

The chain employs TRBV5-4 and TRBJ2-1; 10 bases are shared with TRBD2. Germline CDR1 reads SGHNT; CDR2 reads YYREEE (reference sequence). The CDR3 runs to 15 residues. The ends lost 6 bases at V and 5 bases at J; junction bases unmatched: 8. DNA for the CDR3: TGTGCCAGCACCAAAGCGGGGGGGAGTGACAATGAGCAGTTCTTC. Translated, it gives CASTKAGGSDNEQFF.

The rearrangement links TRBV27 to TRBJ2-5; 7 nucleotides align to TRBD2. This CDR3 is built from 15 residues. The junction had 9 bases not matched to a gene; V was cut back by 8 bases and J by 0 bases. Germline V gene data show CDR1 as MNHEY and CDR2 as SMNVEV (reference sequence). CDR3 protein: CASGRGPVHQETQYF. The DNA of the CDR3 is TGTGCCAGCGGGAGGGGTCCGGTCCACCAAGAGACCCAGTACTTC.

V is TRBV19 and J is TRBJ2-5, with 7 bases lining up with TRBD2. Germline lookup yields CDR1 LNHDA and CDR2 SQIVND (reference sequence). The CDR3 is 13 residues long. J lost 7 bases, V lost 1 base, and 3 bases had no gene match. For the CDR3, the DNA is TGTGCCAGTAGTATAGTTGGGGGGGGGACCCAGTACTTC. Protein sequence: CASSIVGGGTQYF.